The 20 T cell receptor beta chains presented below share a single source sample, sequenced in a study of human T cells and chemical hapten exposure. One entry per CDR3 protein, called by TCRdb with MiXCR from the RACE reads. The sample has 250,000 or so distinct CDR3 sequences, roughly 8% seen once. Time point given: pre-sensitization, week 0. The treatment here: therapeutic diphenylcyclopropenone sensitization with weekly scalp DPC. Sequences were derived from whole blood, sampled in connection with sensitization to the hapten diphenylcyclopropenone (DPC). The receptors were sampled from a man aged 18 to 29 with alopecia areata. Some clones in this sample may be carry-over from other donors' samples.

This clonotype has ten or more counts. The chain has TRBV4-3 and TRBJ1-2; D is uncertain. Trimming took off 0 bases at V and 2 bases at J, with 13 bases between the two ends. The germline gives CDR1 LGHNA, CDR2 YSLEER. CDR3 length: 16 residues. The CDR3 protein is CASSQERLGLNYGYTF. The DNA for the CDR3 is TGCGCCAGCAGCCAAGAAAGGTTAGGGTTAAACTATGGCTACACCTTC.

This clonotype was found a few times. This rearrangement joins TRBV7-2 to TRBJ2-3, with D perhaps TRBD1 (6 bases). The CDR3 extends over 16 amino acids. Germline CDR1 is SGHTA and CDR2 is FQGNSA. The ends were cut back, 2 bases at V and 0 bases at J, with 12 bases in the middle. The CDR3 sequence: CASSLYRVLSTDTQYF. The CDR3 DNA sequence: TGTGCCAGCAGCTTATACAGGGTACTTAGCACAGATACGCAGTATTTT. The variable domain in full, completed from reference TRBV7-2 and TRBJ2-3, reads GAGVSQSPSNKVTEKGKDVELRCDPISGHTALYWYRQSLGQGLEFLIYFQGNSAPDKSGLPSDRFSAERTGGSVSTLTIQRTQQEDSAVYLCASSLYRVLSTDTQYFGPGTRLTVL.

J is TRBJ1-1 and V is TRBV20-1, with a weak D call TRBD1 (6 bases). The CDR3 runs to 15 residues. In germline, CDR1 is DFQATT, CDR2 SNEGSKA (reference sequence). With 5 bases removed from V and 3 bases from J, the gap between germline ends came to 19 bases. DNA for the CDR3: TGCAGTGCTTGGATACCAGGGGAGATGGACACTGAAGCTTTCTTT. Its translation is CSAWIPGEMDTEAFF.

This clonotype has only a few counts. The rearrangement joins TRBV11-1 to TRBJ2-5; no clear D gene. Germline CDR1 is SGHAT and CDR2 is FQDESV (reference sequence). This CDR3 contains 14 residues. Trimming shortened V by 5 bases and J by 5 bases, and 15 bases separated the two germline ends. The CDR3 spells CASSRRTHRETQYF. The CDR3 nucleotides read TGTGCCAGCAGCCGACGGACCCACCGGGAGACCCAGTACTTC. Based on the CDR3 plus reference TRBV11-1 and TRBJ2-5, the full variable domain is EAEVAQSPRYKITEKSQAVAFWCDPISGHATLYWYRQILGQGPELLVQFQDESVVDDSQLPKDRFSAERLKGVDSTLKIQPAELGDSAMYLCASSRRTHRETQYFGPGTRLLVL.

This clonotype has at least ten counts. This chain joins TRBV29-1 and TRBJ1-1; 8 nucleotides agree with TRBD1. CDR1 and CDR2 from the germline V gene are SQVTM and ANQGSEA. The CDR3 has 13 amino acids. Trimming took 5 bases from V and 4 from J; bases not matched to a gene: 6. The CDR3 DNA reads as TGCAGCGTTTCCAGGGGGCGAGGCACTGAAGCTTTCTTT. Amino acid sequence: CSVSRGRGTEAFF.

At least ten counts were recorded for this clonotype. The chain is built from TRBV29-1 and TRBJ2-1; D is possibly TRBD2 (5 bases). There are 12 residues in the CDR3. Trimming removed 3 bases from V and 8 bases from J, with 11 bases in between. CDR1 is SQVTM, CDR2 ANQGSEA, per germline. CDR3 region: CSVERAKHEQFF. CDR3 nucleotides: TGCAGCGTTGAGCGGGCAAAACATGAGCAGTTCTTC.

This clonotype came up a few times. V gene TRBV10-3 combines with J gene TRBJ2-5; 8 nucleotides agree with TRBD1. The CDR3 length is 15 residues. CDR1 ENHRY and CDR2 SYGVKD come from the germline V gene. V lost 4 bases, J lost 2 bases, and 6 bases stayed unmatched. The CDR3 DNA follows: TGTGCCATCAGTGGCCGGGACAGGCATCAAGAGACCCAGTACTTC. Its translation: CAISGRDRHQETQYF.

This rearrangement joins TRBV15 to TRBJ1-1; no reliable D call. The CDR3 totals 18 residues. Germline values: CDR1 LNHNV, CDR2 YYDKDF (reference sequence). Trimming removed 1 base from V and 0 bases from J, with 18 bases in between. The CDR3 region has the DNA TGTGCCACCAGCAGAGCGGTCCTTGGGTTGATAATGAACACTGAAGCTTTCTTT. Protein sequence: CATSRAVLGLIMNTEAFF.

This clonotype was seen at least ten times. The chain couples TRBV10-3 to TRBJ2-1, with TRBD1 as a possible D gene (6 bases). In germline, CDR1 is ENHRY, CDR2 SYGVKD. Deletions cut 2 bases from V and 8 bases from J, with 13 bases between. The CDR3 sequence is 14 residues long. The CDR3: CAISERNRDDEQFF. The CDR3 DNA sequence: TGTGCCATCAGTGAGAGGAACAGGGACGATGAGCAGTTCTTC.

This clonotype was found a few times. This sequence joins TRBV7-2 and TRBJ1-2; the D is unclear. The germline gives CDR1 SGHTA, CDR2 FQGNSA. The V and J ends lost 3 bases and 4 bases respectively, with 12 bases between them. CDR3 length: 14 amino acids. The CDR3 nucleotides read TGTGCCAGCAGCTTCTCCCAGCTAGGCTATGGCTACACCTTC. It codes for CASSFSQLGYGYTF.

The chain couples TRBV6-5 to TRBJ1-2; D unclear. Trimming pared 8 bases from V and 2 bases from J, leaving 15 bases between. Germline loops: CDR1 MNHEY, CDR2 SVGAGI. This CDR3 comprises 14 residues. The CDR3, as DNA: TGTGCCAGCGCAGGCTACTACCTCAACTATGGCTACACCTTC. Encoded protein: CASAGYYLNYGYTF.

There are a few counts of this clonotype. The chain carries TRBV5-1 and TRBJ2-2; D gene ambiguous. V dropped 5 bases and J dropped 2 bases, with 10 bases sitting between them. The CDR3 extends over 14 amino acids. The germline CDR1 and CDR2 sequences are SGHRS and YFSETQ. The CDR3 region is CASRFSLNTGELFF. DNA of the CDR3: TGCGCCAGCAGATTCTCGCTAAACACCGGGGAGCTGTTTTTT.

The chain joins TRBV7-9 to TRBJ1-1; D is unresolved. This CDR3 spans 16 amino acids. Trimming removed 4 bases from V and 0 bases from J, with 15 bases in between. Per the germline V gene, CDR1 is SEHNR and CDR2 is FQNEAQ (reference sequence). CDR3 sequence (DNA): TGTGCCAGCAGCTCCGGCCCCACGGGGTTGAACACTGAAGCTTTCTTT. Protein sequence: CASSSGPTGLNTEAFF.

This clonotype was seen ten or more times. As DNA, the CDR3 is TGTGCCAGCAGTTTCCCCGGGACAGTTGAAGCTTTCTTT. Protein sequence: CASSFPGTVEAFF. This chain joins TRBV6-6 and TRBJ1-1, with TRBD1 matching 7 bases. In germline, CDR1 is MNHNY, CDR2 SVGAGI (reference sequence). There are 13 residues in the CDR3. The ends lost 4 bases at V and 7 bases at J; junction bases unmatched: 6.

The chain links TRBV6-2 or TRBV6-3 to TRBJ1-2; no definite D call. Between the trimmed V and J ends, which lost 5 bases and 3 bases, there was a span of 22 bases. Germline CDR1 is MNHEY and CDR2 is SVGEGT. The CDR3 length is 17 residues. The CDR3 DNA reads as TGTGCCAGCAGTAAATGGTACACAGCACCACTCTACTATGGCTACACCTTC. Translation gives CASSKWYTAPLYYGYTF.

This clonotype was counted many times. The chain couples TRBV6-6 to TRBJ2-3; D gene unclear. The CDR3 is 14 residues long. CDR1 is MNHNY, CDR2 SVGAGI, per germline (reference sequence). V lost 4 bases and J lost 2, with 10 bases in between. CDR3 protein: CASSSLAATDTQYF. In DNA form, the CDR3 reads TGTGCCAGCAGTTCTTTAGCTGCCACAGATACGCAGTATTTT.

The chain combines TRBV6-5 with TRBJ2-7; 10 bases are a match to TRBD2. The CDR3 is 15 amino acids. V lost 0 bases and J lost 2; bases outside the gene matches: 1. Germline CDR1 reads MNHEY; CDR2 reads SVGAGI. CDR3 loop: CASSYSLAGAYEQYF. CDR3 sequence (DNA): TGTGCCAGCAGTTACTCGCTAGCGGGGGCCTACGAGCAGTACTTC.

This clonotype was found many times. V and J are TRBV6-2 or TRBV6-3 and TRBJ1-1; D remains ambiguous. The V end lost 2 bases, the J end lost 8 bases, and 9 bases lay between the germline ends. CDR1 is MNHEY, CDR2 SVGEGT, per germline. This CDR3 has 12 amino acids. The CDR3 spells CASSYNFQEAFF. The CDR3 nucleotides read TGTGCCAGCAGTTACAATTTCCAGGAAGCTTTCTTT.

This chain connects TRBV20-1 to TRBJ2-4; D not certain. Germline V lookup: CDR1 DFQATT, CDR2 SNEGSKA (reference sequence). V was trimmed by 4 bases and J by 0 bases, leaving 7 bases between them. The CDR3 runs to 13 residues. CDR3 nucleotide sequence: TGCAGTGCTATACAGCTAGCCAAAAACATTCAGTACTTC. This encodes CSAIQLAKNIQYF.

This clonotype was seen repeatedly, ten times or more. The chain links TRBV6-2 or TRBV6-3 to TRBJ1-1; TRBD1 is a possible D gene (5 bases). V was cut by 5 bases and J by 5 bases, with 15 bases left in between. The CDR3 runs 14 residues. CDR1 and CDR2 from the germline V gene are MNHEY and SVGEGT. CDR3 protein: CASSPDRPLTEAFF. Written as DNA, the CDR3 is TGTGCCAGCAGTCCCGACAGACCGTTAACTGAAGCTTTCTTT.